A single sample gave rise to the 22 T cell receptor beta chains below, sequenced in a study of cytomegalovirus exposure and HLA in healthy donors. The PCR employed 60 Vbeta primers together with 13 Jbeta primers. Repertoires were generated with immunoSEQ multiplex PCR, while TCRdb's copy carries only in-frame clones and drops some. The sample has more than 80,000 clones, 69% seen once; the top ten hold roughly 2.7%. Sequencing was carried out using PBMCs. These receptor sequences come from a middle-aged man in good health and CMV-seronegative.

The chain joins TRBV4-1 to TRBJ1-2; 10 bases line up with TRBD1. After removal of 4 bases from V and 4 bases from J, the junction contained 12 bases not matched to a gene. This CDR3 region has 17 residues. Germline V CDR1 and CDR2: MGHRA, YSYEKL. Here the CDR3 reads CASSPALPGQGLYGYTF. The DNA of the CDR3 is TGCGCCAGCAGCCCGGCCTTACCGGGACAGGGGCTCTATGGCTACACCTTC.

This clone was recorded a few times. The CDR3 sequence is CASSSRTGNSGNTIYF. The CDR3 bases are TGTGCCAGCAGCTCCCGGACAGGGAACTCTGGAAACACCATATATTTT. This rearrangement joins TRBV7-6 to TRBJ1-3, with 8 bases lining up with TRBD1. Germline CDR1 SGHVS, CDR2 FNYEAQ. Trimming cost V 4 bases and J 0 bases; bases outside gene matches: 5. This CDR3 contains 16 residues.

Only a few counts were recorded for this clone. The chain uses TRBV10-3 and TRBJ2-3; 12 bases match TRBD2. Germline values: CDR1 ENHRY, CDR2 SYGVKD. The length of the CDR3 is 12 residues. Trimming cost V 8 bases and J 6 bases; bases outside gene matches: 0. The CDR3 protein is CAIGTSGDTQYF. For the CDR3, the DNA is TGTGCCATCGGGACTAGCGGGGATACGCAGTATTTT.

The rearrangement joins TRBV25-1 to TRBJ1-1, with no clear D. The germline V gene has CDR1 MGHDK and CDR2 SYGVNS. The V and J ends lost 3 bases and 3 bases respectively, with 14 bases between them. The CDR3 spans 15 residues. The CDR3: CASSEPAGRDTEAFF. CDR3 nucleotides: TGTGCCAGCAGTGAGCCGGCCGGGAGGGACACTGAAGCTTTCTTT.

V is TRBV6-6 and J is TRBJ2-3, with D unclear. V was pared by 2 bases and J by 2 bases, with 11 bases between. The CDR3 covers 15 residues. Germline-derived CDR1 and CDR2 are MNHNY and SVGAGI (reference sequence). The DNA of the CDR3 is TGTGCCAGCAGTTACCGAGAACTGTACACAGATACGCAGTATTTT. Its translation is CASSYRELYTDTQYF.

This chain joins TRBV4-3 and TRBJ2-5; 9 bases fit TRBD2. The V gene end was trimmed by 0 bases and the J gene end by 5 bases; junction bases not matched to a gene: 13. Germline CDR1 and CDR2: LGHNA and YSLEER. The CDR3 totals 18 residues. The CDR3: CASSQEGYFGSGGETQYF. Here the CDR3 DNA reads TGCGCCAGCAGCCAAGAAGGGTATTTTGGCAGCGGGGGGGAGACCCAGTACTTC.

The chain recombines TRBV7-2 with TRBJ1-6, with 8 bases lining up with TRBD1. V dropped 5 bases and J dropped 9; count of bases not matched to a gene: 6. From germline, CDR1 is SGHTA and CDR2 FQGNSA. The CDR3 runs to 14 residues. The CDR3, as DNA: TGTGCCAGCAGCCGCCAGGACAGGGTTTCACCCCTCCACTTT. Its protein product is CASSRQDRVSPLHF.

The chain has TRBV9 and TRBJ2-1, with TRBD2 identical over 7 bases. J lost 5 bases, V lost 0 bases, and 11 bases had no gene match. Germline V gives CDR1 SGDLS, CDR2 YYNGEE. CDR3 length: 17 amino acids. CDR3 coding DNA: TGTGCCAGCAGCGTAGTAACGGGGGGTACTAGCGACAATGAGCAGTTCTTC. As protein: CASSVVTGGTSDNEQFF.

The genes are TRBV30 and TRBJ1-1; D not certain. The CDR3 runs 14 residues. Germline V gene data show CDR1 as GTSNPN and CDR2 as SVGIG (reference sequence). V dropped 4 bases and J dropped 3 bases, with 15 bases sitting between them. The CDR3 is CAWTKWAPDTEAFF. The CDR3 DNA reads TGTGCCTGGACGAAATGGGCACCGGACACTGAAGCTTTCTTT. The variable domain in full, completed from reference TRBV30 and TRBJ1-1, reads SQTIHQWPATLVQPVGSPLSLECTVEGTSNPNLYWYRQAAGRGLQLLFYSVGIGQISSEVPQNLSASRPQDRQFILSSKKLLLSDSGFYLCAWTKWAPDTEAFFGQGTRLTVV.

This sequence joins TRBV7-2 and TRBJ2-1; TRBD2 matches at 9 bases. CDR1 SGHTA and CDR2 FQGNSA come from the germline V gene. This CDR3 spans 15 amino acids. The J segment lost 0 bases and the V segment lost 6 bases, leaving 3 bases of the junction unmatched. The CDR3 bases are TGTGCCAGCAGACCGGGACTAGCCTCCTACAATGAGCAGTTCTTC. The encoded protein is CASRPGLASYNEQFF.

This clone was seen just once. The chain has TRBV6-5 and TRBJ2-2; the D is unclear. The CDR3 loop spans 13 amino acids. Germline CDR1 and CDR2: MNHEY and SVGAGI. The V and J ends lost 6 bases and 8 bases respectively, with 13 bases between them. This chain's CDR3 is CASSRVLEGELFF. CDR3 in DNA: TGTGCCAGCAGCCGCGTTTTGGAGGGGGAGCTGTTTTTT.

V gene TRBV6-6 combines with J gene TRBJ1-5; D unclear. Trimming stripped 3 bases from V and 7 bases from J, with 13 bases between. The length of the CDR3 is 14 residues. Germline CDR1 reads MNHNY; CDR2 reads SVGAGI (reference sequence). The CDR3 region is CASSYESLSQPQHF. DNA of the CDR3: TGTGCCAGCAGTTATGAATCCTTGAGCCAGCCCCAGCATTTT.

This chain joins TRBV25-1 and TRBJ2-5, with a weak D call TRBD2 (6 bases). CDR1 MGHDK and CDR2 SYGVNS come from the germline V gene. The CDR3 runs 14 residues. Trimming pared 1 base from V and 4 bases from J, leaving 10 bases between. The CDR3 spells CASSESGVRETQYF. The CDR3 coding sequence is TGTGCCAGCAGTGAATCGGGGGTACGAGAGACCCAGTACTTC.

This chain connects TRBV19 to TRBJ1-4; D is unclear. In germline, CDR1 is LNHDA, CDR2 SQIVND (reference sequence). V was cut by 5 bases and J by 5 bases, with 9 bases left in between. The CDR3 extends over 13 amino acids. The CDR3 sequence is CASSLNRNEKLFF. CDR3 nucleotides: TGTGCCAGTAGTCTAAACCGGAATGAAAAACTGTTTTTT.

Written as DNA, the CDR3 is TGTGCCAGTAGTGCGGGATCGGCTTTCTTTCGTGCCGCTTTCTTT. Encoded protein: CASSAGSAFFRAAFF. The J gene is TRBJ1-1, the V gene TRBV19; D remains ambiguous. The CDR3 spans 15 residues. Germline values: CDR1 LNHDA, CDR2 SQIVND (reference sequence). Trimming cost V 5 bases and J 11 bases, with 24 bases left between them.

The chain employs TRBV19 and TRBJ2-3; TRBD1 might be the D (6 bases). CDR1 is LNHDA and CDR2 is SQIVND in the germline V gene (reference sequence). The germline V and J ends were trimmed by 6 bases and 0 bases, with 10 bases remaining between them. This CDR3 comprises 14 residues. In DNA form, the CDR3 reads TGTGCCAGTAGGGGGGCCCTAAGCACAGATACGCAGTATTTT. Translated: CASRGALSTDTQYF.

This clone was detected only a few times. V usage is TRBV5-1 and J usage is TRBJ1-2; D ambiguous. The germline V gene encodes CDR1 SGHRS and CDR2 YFSETQ. The length of the CDR3 is 14 residues. Trimming took 0 bases from V and 4 from J, leaving 10 bases between them. CDR3 nucleotides: TGCGCCAGCAGCTTGGTGGGCCCCACCTATGGCTACACCTTC. It codes for CASSLVGPTYGYTF. The whole variable domain, remainder taken from reference TRBV5-1 and TRBJ1-2, is KAGVTQTPRYLIKTRGQQVTLSCSPISGHRSVSWYQQTPGQGLQFLFEYFSETQRNKGNFPGRFSGRQFSNSRSEMNVSTLELGDSALYLCASSLVGPTYGYTFGSGTRLTVV.

This chain joins TRBV19 and TRBJ2-1; tentative D call: TRBD2 (5 bases). This CDR3 spans 15 amino acids. Germline-derived CDR1 and CDR2 are LNHDA and SQIVND (reference sequence). The V and J ends lost 1 base and 0 bases respectively, with 7 bases between them. CDR3 nucleotide sequence: TGTGCCAGTAGTATAGCGGGGAGCTCCTACAATGAGCAGTTCTTC. Its translation is CASSIAGSSYNEQFF.

This clone was recorded a few times. The chain has TRBV7-2 and TRBJ1-5; 7 bases are a match to TRBD1. The J segment lost 6 bases and the V segment lost 7 bases, leaving 9 bases of the junction unmatched. Germline CDR1 is SGHTA and CDR2 is FQGNSA. The CDR3 loop spans 14 amino acids. The CDR3 DNA sequence: TGTGCCAGCACCCCTTCCCGGGACAGTCAGCCCCAGCATTTT. Its translation is CASTPSRDSQPQHF.

This sequence joins TRBV5-1 and TRBJ2-5; possible D gene TRBD1, 6 bases. Trimming stripped 3 bases from V and 4 bases from J, with 13 bases between. This CDR3 has 14 amino acids. Germline V gives CDR1 SGHRS, CDR2 YFSETQ. The CDR3 bases are TGCGCCAGCAGCTCCCAGGGGACGGGAGAGACCCAGTACTTC. This sequence encodes CASSSQGTGETQYF.

The chain uses TRBV6-6 and TRBJ1-6, with a weak D call TRBD1 (6 bases). V gave up 4 bases and J gave up 8 bases, with 15 bases separating them. The length of the CDR3 is 15 residues. Germline-derived CDR1 and CDR2 are MNHNY and SVGAGI (reference sequence). The CDR3 protein is CASSSGALEYSPLHF. The CDR3 DNA follows: TGTGCCAGCAGTTCAGGGGCGCTTGAGTATTCACCCCTCCACTTT.

In this sample, this clone turned up once. CDR3 bases: TGTGCCAGCAGCTTAGATATCAGGGGCACAGATACGCAGTATTTT. This encodes CASSLDIRGTDTQYF. The chain links TRBV7-2 to TRBJ2-3; a possible D gene is TRBD1 (5 bases). The V gene lost 1 base and the J gene lost 1 base, with 9 bases spanning the gap. This CDR3 comprises 15 residues. CDR1 SGHTA and CDR2 FQGNSA come from the germline V gene.